This T cell receptor (beta chain) was captured by sequencing in a study of shared clonotypes between healthy human individuals. Across the study: With ages of 18 to 49, the donors were two women and three men. Findings of the study overall: Rarefaction demonstrated incomplete sorted-subset sequencing despite large depth. Represented genetic and exposure-history diversity was restricted by having few donors.

CD45RO-negative cells were positively selected for CCR7, leaving out terminally differentiated effector memory CD45RA+ cells. The protocol was immunoSEQ multiplex PCR, while the TCRdb copy is restricted to in-frame clones and leaves out a portion. There are roughly 650,000 clones in the sample; 95% to 96% occur only once, and roughly 0.1% lies in the top ten. With regard to this clone: No antigen is known for it.

The sequencing sample was made of naive CD8+ T cells sorted from blood. The TCR sequence derives from a woman aged 25 to 39 in good health.

The CDR3 DNA reads TGTGCCAGCAGCGCAGGACTAGCGGGAGGGGCGAGTCAAGAGACCCAGTACTTC. This gives the protein CASSAGLAGGASQETQYF. V is TRBV9 and J is TRBJ2-5; 15 bases match TRBD2. Losses at the gene ends were 3 bases for V and 2 bases for J; bases not matched to a gene: 8. This CDR3 contains 18 residues. CDR1 is SGDLS and CDR2 is YYNGEE in the germline V gene.